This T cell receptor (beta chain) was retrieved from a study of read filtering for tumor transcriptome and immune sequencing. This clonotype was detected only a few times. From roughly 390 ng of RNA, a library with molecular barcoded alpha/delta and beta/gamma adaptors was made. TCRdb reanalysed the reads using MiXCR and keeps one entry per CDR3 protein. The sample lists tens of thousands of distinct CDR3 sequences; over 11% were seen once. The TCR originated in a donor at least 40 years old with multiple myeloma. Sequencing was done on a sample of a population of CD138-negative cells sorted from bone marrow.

The CDR3 nucleotides read TGTGCCAGTAGCTACCTGGGGCGGAACCAGGGGCAGTACTTC. Translating it yields CASSYLGRNQGQYF. The V gene is TRBV19, the J gene TRBJ2-7; TRBD1 might be the D (5 bases). The ends were cut back, 6 bases at V and 9 bases at J, with 21 bases in the middle. The CDR3 has 14 amino acids. Germline V gene sequence: CDR1 LNHDA, CDR2 SQIVND (reference sequence).